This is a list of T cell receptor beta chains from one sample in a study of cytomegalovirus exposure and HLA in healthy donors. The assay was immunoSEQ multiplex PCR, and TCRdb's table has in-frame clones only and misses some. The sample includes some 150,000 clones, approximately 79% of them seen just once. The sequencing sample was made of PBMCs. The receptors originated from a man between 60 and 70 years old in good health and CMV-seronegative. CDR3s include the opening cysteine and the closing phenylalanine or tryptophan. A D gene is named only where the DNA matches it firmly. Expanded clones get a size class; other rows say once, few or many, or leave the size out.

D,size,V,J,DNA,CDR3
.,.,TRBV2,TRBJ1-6,TGTGCCAGCAGAACAGTGTATAATTCACCCCTCCACTTT,CASRTVYNSPLHF
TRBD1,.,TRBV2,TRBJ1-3,TGTGCCAGCAGTGATCGGGTAGGGGGCGCTGGAAACACCATATATTTT,CASSDRVGGAGNTIYF
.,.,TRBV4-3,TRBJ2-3,TGCGCCAGCAGCCAAGCGGGGTCTCTTACGCAGTATTTT,CASSQAGSLTQYF
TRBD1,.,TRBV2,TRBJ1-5,TGTGCCAGCAGTCGGACAGGAATGAATCAGCCCCAGCATTTT,CASSRTGMNQPQHF
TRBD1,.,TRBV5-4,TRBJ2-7,TGTGCCAGCAGCTTGGTAGGGGGCGCGTACGAGCAGTACTTC,CASSLVGGAYEQYF
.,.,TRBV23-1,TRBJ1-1,TGCGCCAGCAGTCAAGGACAGCCTCGCACTGAAGCTTTCTTT,CASSQGQPRTEAFF
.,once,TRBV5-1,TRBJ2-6,TGCGCCAGCAGCTTACAACAGTCCCGCTCTGGGGCCAACGTCCTGACTTTC,CASSLQQSRSGANVLTF
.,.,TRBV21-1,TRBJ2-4,TGTGCCAGCAGCACGAACCCCGCCAGGAACAGCCTGATTAAAAACATTCAGTACTTC,CASSTNPARNSLIKNIQYF
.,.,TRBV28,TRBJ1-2,TGTGCCAGCACTTCATTCGGGTATGGCTACACCTTC,CASTSFGYGYTF
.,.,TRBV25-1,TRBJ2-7,TGTGCCAGCAGTGACGGGGTCTCCTACGAGCAGTACTTC,CASSDGVSYEQYF
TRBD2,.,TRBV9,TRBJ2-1,TGTGCCAGCACCGTGGGTAGCGGGAGTAGGAATGAGCAGTTCTTC,CASTVGSGSRNEQFF
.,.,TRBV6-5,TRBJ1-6,TGTGCCAGCAGACGGACACTTTCACCCCTCCACTTT,CASRRTLSPLHF
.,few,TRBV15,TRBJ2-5,TGTGCCACCAGCAGAGATTCCAAAGAGACCCAGTACTTC,CATSRDSKETQYF
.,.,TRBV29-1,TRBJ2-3,TGCAGCGGCACACGGGTCAGCACAGATACGCAGTATTTT,CSGTRVSTDTQYF
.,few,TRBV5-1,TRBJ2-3,TGCGCCAGCAGCTTTGGCAGGTTCACAGATACGCAGTATTTT,CASSFGRFTDTQYF
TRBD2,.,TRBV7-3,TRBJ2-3,TGTGCCAGCAGCTTAACACCCACTAGCGTAGGCACAGATACGCAGTATTTT,CASSLTPTSVGTDTQYF
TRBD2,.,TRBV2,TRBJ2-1,TGTGCCTGGAAAGGACTAGCGATCAATGAGCAGTTCTTC,CAWKGLAINEQFF
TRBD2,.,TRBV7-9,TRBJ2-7,TGTTCCAGCAGCTGGGGACTAGCGGGAGTTCGAGAGCAGTACTTC,CSSSWGLAGVREQYF
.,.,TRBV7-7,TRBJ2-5,TGTGCCAGCAGCCTCCGGGAAGAAGAGACCCAGTACTTC,CASSLREEETQYF
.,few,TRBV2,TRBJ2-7,TGTGCCAGCCTAGGAGGCGTCTCCTACGAGCAGTACTTC,CASLGGVSYEQYF
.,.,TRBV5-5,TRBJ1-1,TGTGCCAGCAGCTTGCAAAGGAGCACTGAAGCTTTCTTT,CASSLQRSTEAFF
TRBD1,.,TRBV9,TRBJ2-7,TGTGCCAGCAGCGCCGGGACAGGGTCGTTCTACGAGCAGTACTTC,CASSAGTGSFYEQYF
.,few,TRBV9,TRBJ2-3,TGTGCCAGCGAGCGTGGGGGGGATACGCAGTATTTT,CASERGGDTQYF
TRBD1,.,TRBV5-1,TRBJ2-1,TGCGCCAGCAGCTCCTGGACAGGGGGGCCGAATGAGCAGTTCTTC,CASSSWTGGPNEQFF
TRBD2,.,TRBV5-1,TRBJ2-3,TGCGCCAGCAGCTTGGGACTAGCGGGGGGCACAGATACGCAGTATTTT,CASSLGLAGGTDTQYF
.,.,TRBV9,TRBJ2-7,TGTGCCAGCAGCGTAGGGACTACCTACGAGCAGTACTTC,CASSVGTTYEQYF
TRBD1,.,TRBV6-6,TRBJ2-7,TGTGCCAGCAGTCCCAGGGGGCACGGCTACGAGCAGTACTTC,CASSPRGHGYEQYF
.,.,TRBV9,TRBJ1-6,TGTGCCAGCAGCGTAGGAACCCCGGGATCCTCACCCCTCCACTTT,CASSVGTPGSSPLHF
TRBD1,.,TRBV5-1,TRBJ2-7,TGCGCCAGCAGCGAGGACAGGGGCGAGCAGTACTTC,CASSEDRGEQYF
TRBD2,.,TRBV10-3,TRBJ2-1,TGTGCCATCAGCCCGACTAGCGGGAGGGCCGATGAGCAGTTCTTC,CAISPTSGRADEQFF
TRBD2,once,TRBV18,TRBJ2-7,TGTGCCAGCTCACCTCGGGGCGGGAGTAGTTACGAGCAGTACTTC,CASSPRGGSSYEQYF
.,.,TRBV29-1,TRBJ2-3,TGCAGCGTGACTAGGTTGGAAAACACAGATACGCAGTATTTT,CSVTRLENTDTQYF
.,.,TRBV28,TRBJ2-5,TGTGCCAGCAGTTTTGGCCCCATCGCTTTCTACTTC,CASSFGPIAFYF
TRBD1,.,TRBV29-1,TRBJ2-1,TGCAGCGCCGGACAGGGTGGGGATGAGCAGTTCTTC,CSAGQGGDEQFF
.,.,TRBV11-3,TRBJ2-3,TGTGCCAGCAGCTTAGGGGGGCCCAACTCGGGTACGCAGTATTTT,CASSLGGPNSGTQYF
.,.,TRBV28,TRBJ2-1,TGTGCGTCCGCAGCCTACAATGAGCAGTTCTTC,CASAAYNEQFF
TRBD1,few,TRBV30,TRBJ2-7,TGTGCCTGGACGCGGGACAGGCCCAGCGAGCAGTACTTC,CAWTRDRPSEQYF
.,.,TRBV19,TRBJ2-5,TGTGCCAGTAGTATAGTAGGGGGTTACCGGGAGACCCAGTACTTC,CASSIVGGYRETQYF
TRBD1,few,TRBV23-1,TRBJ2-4,TGCGCCAGCAGCCGAGACAGGGGCCCTTTGGCCAAAAACATTCAGTACTTC,CASSRDRGPLAKNIQYF
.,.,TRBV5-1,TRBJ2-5,TGCGCCAGCAGTTTGACCTGGGGGGGCCTTGAGACCCAGTACTTC,CASSLTWGGLETQYF
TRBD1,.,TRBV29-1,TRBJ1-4,TGCAGCGTCTCCGGGACAGCGGACGAAAAACTGTTTTTT,CSVSGTADEKLFF
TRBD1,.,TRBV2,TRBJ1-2,TGTGCCACGTCTTCGGGACAGCGTGGGGGCTACACCTTC,CATSSGQRGGYTF
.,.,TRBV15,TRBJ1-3,TGTGCCACCAGCAGAGATTTTACGGGGTCCGGAAACACCATATATTTT,CATSRDFTGSGNTIYF
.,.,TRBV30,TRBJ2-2,TGTGCCTGGAGTGTAATTACTCGGGAGCTGTTTTTT,CAWSVITRELFF
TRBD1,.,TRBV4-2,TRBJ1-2,TGTGCCAGCAGCCAAGGTCAGGGGGCCACCTATGGCTACACCTTC,CASSQGQGATYGYTF
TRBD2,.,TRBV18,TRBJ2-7,TGTGCCAGCTCACCACCGGCGGGAGGGCCCCACGAGCAGTACTTC,CASSPPAGGPHEQYF
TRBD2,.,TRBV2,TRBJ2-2,TGTGCCAGCAGTCATAGACTAGCGGGGGTGACTGCGAACACCGGGGAGCTGTTTTTT,CASSHRLAGVTANTGELFF
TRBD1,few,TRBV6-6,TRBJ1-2,TGTGCCAGCAGTATCGGACAGGGCGGGGATGGCTACACCTTC,CASSIGQGGDGYTF
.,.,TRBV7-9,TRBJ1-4,TGTGCCAGCAGCTTAGTTACAGGCGGCCCAACTAATGAAAAACTGTTTTTT,CASSLVTGGPTNEKLFF
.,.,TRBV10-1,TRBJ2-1,TGCGCCAGCAGTGAGACTAGAGAATCCTACAATGAGCAGTTCTTC,CASSETRESYNEQFF
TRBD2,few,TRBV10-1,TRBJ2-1,TGCGCCAGCACCCAATTAGCGGGAGGTCCCTACAATGAGCAGTTCTTC,CASTQLAGGPYNEQFF
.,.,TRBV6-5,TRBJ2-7,TGTGCCAGCAGTCTCACTTACAGGGTTTCCTACGAGCAGTACTTC,CASSLTYRVSYEQYF
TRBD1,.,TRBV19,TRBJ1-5,TGTGCCAGTACCATGGGGGACAGGTTGTCTATTCAGCCCCAGCATTTT,CASTMGDRLSIQPQHF
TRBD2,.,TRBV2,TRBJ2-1,TGTGCCAGCAGTGATACCGTCTCTAGCGGGGGAGGTGAGCAGTTCTTC,CASSDTVSSGGGEQFF
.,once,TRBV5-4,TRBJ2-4,TGTGCCAGCAGCGACAGCGAATTCAAAAACATTCAGTACTTC,CASSDSEFKNIQYF
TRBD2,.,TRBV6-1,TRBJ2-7,TGTGCCAGCAGCCTAGCGGGACGGAGCTCCTACGAGCAGTACTTC,CASSLAGRSSYEQYF
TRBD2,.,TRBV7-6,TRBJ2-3,TGTGCCAGCAGCTCCAAAGCGGGAGGGATCACAGATACGCAGTATTTT,CASSSKAGGITDTQYF
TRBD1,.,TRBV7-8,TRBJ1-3,TGTGCCAGCAGCTCACCCAACAGGGGGCCCTCTGGAAACACCATATATTTT,CASSSPNRGPSGNTIYF